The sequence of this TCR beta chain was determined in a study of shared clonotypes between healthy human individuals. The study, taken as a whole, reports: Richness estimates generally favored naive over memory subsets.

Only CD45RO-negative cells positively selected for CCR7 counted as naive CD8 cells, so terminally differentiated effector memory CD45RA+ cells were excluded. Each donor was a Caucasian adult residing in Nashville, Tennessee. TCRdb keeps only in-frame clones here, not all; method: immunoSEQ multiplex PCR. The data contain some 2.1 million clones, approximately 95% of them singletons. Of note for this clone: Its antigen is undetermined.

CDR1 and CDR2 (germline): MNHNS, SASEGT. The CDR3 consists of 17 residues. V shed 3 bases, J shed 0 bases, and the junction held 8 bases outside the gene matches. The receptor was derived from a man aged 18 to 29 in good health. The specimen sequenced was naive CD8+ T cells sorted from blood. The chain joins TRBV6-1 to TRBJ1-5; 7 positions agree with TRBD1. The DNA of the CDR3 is TGTGCCAGCAGTGATCAGGGGGGGCCTTATAGCAATCAGCCCCAGCATTTT. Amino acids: CASSDQGGPYSNQPQHF.